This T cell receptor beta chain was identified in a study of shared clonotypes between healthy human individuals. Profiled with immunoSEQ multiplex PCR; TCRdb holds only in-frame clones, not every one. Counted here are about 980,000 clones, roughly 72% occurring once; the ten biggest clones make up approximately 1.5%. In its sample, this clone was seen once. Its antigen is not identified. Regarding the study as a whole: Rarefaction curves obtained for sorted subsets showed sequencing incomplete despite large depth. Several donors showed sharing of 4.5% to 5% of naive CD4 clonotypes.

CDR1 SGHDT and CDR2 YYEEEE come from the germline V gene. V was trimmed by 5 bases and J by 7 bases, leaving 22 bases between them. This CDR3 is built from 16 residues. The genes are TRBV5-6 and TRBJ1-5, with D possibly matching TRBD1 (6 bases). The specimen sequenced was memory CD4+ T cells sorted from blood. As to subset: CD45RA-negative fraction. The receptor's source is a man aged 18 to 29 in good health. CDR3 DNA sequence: TGTGCCAGCAGTCCCGCGGGGGGGCAGAGGGGCCAGCCCCAGCATTTT. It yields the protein CASSPAGGQRGQPQHF. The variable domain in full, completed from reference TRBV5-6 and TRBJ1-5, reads DAGVTQSPTHLIKTRGQQVTLRCSPKSGHDTVSWYQQALGQGPQFIFQYYEEEERQRGNFPDRFSGHQFPNYSSELNVNALLLGDSALYLCASSPAGGQRGQPQHFGDGTRLSIL.